Below are 32 T cell receptor beta chains sequenced from a single sample in a study of T-cell reconstitution after alpha-beta-depleted transplantation in children. Preparation of the TCRbeta library involved a method that used unique molecular identifiers. TCRdb independently ran MiXCR on the PCR reads; one entry per CDR3 protein. The repertoire has 640,000 or so distinct CDR3 sequences, roughly 15% of them found once; the top ten carry about 1.1%. The sequences come from PBMCs from the stem cell graft donor, collected from the stem cell graft. All receptors come from a human donor who donated a stem cell graft to a child with acute myeloid leukemia.

The chain combines TRBV4-3 with TRBJ2-1; TRBD1 matches 10 bases. The CDR3 contains 17 residues. Looked up from germline, CDR1 is LGHNA and CDR2 is YSLEER. With 0 bases clipped from V and 6 bases from J, the junction kept 8 bases outside the gene matches. CDR3 sequence reads: CASSQDWGTGAGNEQFF. The CDR3 nucleotides are TGCGCCAGCAGCCAAGATTGGGGGACAGGGGCTGGCAATGAGCAGTTCTTC.

This clonotype was observed a handful of times. The rearrangement joins TRBV7-9 to TRBJ1-2, with a tentative D call TRBD1 (5 bases). Per the germline V gene, CDR1 is SEHNR and CDR2 is FQNEAQ (reference sequence). This CDR3 comprises 15 residues. Trimming stripped 1 base from V and 0 bases from J, with 9 bases between. The CDR3 DNA follows: TGTGCCAGCAGCTTAGGACAGAACCCTAACTATGGCTACACCTTC. Residues: CASSLGQNPNYGYTF.

This clonotype was recorded once. This may stem from a read error, because a much larger clone lies one nucleotide away. The rearrangement joins TRBV20-1 to TRBJ2-2; D may be TRBD1 or TRBD2 (5 bases each). Between the trimmed V and J ends, which lost 4 bases and 0 bases, there was a span of 9 bases. Germline assignment: CDR1 DFQATT and CDR2 SNEGSKA (reference sequence). CDR3 length: 14 residues. The CDR3 loop is CSATGPSNTGELFF. The CDR3 DNA is TGCAGTGCTACGGGACCTTCGAACACCGGGGAGCTGTTTTTT.

This clonotype was recorded at least ten times. This chain joins TRBV20-1 and TRBJ1-6; tentatively, D is TRBD1 (6 bases). The germline gives CDR1 DFQATT, CDR2 SNEGSKA (reference sequence). Trimming took off 4 bases at V and 13 bases at J, with 17 bases between the two ends. The CDR3 covers 13 residues. In DNA form, the CDR3 reads TGCAGTGCTACCTCGACAGGTTCGTCGCCCCTCCACTTT. Its protein product is CSATSTGSSPLHF.

A remark on this clonotype: An end of the junction differs from the germline gene, which may be a read error. This chain connects TRBV20-1 to TRBJ2-1, with D unresolved. The V gene's germline CDR1 is DFQATT and CDR2 SNEGSKA (reference sequence). The CDR3 covers 17 residues. CDR3 amino acids: CCARALPGRVSYNEQFF. Written as DNA, the CDR3 is TGCTGTGCTAGAGCTCTACCCGGACGAGTGTCCTACAATGAGCAGTTCTTC.

This clonotype was seen many times. The J gene is TRBJ2-1, the V gene TRBV6-1; perhaps TRBD1 as D (5 bases). The CDR3 has 14 amino acids. The V and J ends lost 6 bases and 5 bases respectively, with 14 bases between them. Germline values: CDR1 MNHNS, CDR2 SASEGT. The CDR3 region has the DNA TGTGCCAGCAGAATATCGACAGTAAACAATGAGCAGTTCTTC. Amino acid sequence: CASRISTVNNEQFF.

J is TRBJ1-2 and V is TRBV6-1; 7 bases map to TRBD1. CDR3 size: 14 residues. J gave up 3 bases and V 7 bases, and 8 bases lay outside the gene matches. CDR1 and CDR2 (germline): MNHNS, SASEGT. The CDR3 coding sequence is TGTGCCAGCACCCCTCGGACAGGACACTATGGCTACACCTTC. It yields the protein CASTPRTGHYGYTF.

The sample holds many counts of this clonotype. The chain recombines TRBV29-1 with TRBJ2-1; tentatively, D is TRBD2 (6 bases). Germline V gene lookup returns CDR1 SQVTM and CDR2 ANQGSEA. With 5 bases removed from V and 10 bases from J, the gap between germline ends came to 18 bases. This CDR3 comprises 13 residues. The CDR3 sequence: CSVRDFSGGEQFF. The CDR3 DNA is TGCAGCGTTCGGGACTTCAGCGGAGGGGAGCAGTTCTTC.

The rearrangement joins TRBV7-2 to TRBJ2-5; D assignment may be TRBD1 or TRBD2 (7 bases each). The ends were cut back, 5 bases at V and 10 bases at J, with 26 bases in the middle. The CDR3 has 16 amino acids. CDR1 SGHTA and CDR2 FQGNSA come from the germline V gene. The CDR3 region has the DNA TGTGCCAGCAGCCCCAGGGGGGGCGGAATCAAGAGAGGCCAGTACTTC. Translating gives CASSPRGGGIKRGQYF.

This clonotype was recorded at least ten times. CDR3 protein: CSARDPGQGAVNEQFF. The CDR3 DNA reads TGCAGTGCTAGAGATCCGGGACAGGGAGCCGTCAATGAGCAGTTCTTC. The chain carries TRBV20-1 and TRBJ2-1; 9 bases map to TRBD1. With V trimmed by 0 bases and J by 6 bases, 9 bases remained unmatched. The V gene's germline CDR1 is DFQATT and CDR2 SNEGSKA (reference sequence). This CDR3 is built from 16 residues.

The table lists this clonotype with a few counts. The chain has TRBV5-1 and TRBJ2-1; D may be TRBD2 (5 bases). CDR1 is SGHRS, CDR2 YFSETQ, per germline. Trimming stripped 2 bases from V and 5 bases from J, with 11 bases between. This CDR3 region has 14 residues. The DNA for the CDR3 is TGCGCCAGCAGCTTAACGGGAAGAGACAATGAGCAGTTCTTC. The encoded protein is CASSLTGRDNEQFF.

This clonotype was counted ten times or more. J is TRBJ2-7 and V is TRBV20-1; a weak D match, TRBD2 (6 bases). From germline, CDR1 is DFQATT and CDR2 SNEGSKA (reference sequence). V dropped 1 base and J dropped 5 bases, with 6 bases sitting between them. The CDR3 runs to 11 residues. The CDR3 loop is CSARGRDEQYV. The CDR3 nucleotides read TGCAGTGCTAGAGGGAGGGACGAGCAGTACGTC.

The chain links TRBV15 to TRBJ2-7; D gene unclear. The CDR3 has 14 amino acids. The ends were cut back, 0 bases at V and 7 bases at J, with 13 bases in the middle. CDR1 and CDR2 (germline): LNHNV, YYDKDF (reference sequence). As DNA, the CDR3 is TGTGCCACCAGCAGAGAGCTCTATCCTGGAGAGCAGTACTTC. It is translated as CATSRELYPGEQYF.

The table lists this clonotype with many counts. V usage is TRBV29-1 and J usage is TRBJ2-5; no clear D. CDR3 size: 14 residues. V lost 2 bases to trimming and J lost 2 bases, with 12 bases between them. Germline values: CDR1 SQVTM, CDR2 ANQGSEA. In DNA form, the CDR3 reads TGCAGCGTTGAAACGGGTATTAGGCAAGAGACCCAGTACTTC. As protein: CSVETGIRQETQYF. Looking up the rest from reference TRBV29-1 and TRBJ2-5 gives the full variable domain: SAVISQKPSRDICQRGTSLTIQCQVDSQVTMMFWYRQQPGQSLTLIATANQGSEATYESGFVIDKFPISRPNLTFSTLTVSNMSPEDSSIYLCSVETGIRQETQYFGPGTRLLVL.

This clonotype was counted at least ten times. The gene calls are TRBV20-1 and TRBJ2-7; no definite D call. The CDR3 runs to 13 residues. Trimming took off 3 bases at V and 9 bases at J, with 18 bases between the two ends. Germline-derived CDR1 and CDR2 are DFQATT and SNEGSKA (reference sequence). CDR3 nucleotide sequence: TGCAGTGCTAGGTCACATGAGTCCTTGCGGCAGTACGTC. This translates into CSARSHESLRQYV.

This chain links TRBV6-1 with TRBJ2-7; D possibly corresponds to TRBD2 (6 bases). V was trimmed by 8 bases and J by 0 bases, leaving 11 bases between them. CDR1 and CDR2 from the germline V gene are MNHNS and SASEGT. CDR3 length: 13 residues. CDR3 residues: CASGAGSSYEQYF. DNA of the CDR3: TGTGCCAGCGGCGCGGGAAGCTCCTACGAGCAGTACTTC.

This clonotype has more than one count but fewer than ten. The chain is built from TRBV7-2 and TRBJ1-2, with TRBD1 as a possible D gene (6 bases). The germline CDR1 and CDR2 sequences are SGHTA and FQGNSA. This CDR3 has 15 amino acids. With 3 bases removed from V and 2 bases from J, the gap between germline ends came to 13 bases. The CDR3: CASSFVGGSNYGYTF. CDR3 bases: TGTGCCAGCAGCTTCGTAGGGGGGTCCAACTATGGCTACACCTTC.

A few counts support this clonotype. The chain combines TRBV20-1 with TRBJ1-4; D call uncertain. Germline loops: CDR1 DFQATT, CDR2 SNEGSKA (reference sequence). The CDR3 loop spans 13 amino acids. Trimming shortened V by 2 bases and J by 7 bases, and 11 bases separated the two germline ends. For the CDR3, the DNA is TGCAGTGCTAGACTCGCCGCGGGTGAAAAACTGTTTTTT. Encoded protein: CSARLAAGEKLFF.

A few counts support this clonotype. V is TRBV11-1 and J is TRBJ2-3, with a possible D match to TRBD2 (6 bases). Germline CDR1 reads SGHAT; CDR2 reads FQDESV (reference sequence). Deletions cut 0 bases from V and 0 bases from J, with 16 bases between. CDR3 length: 18 amino acids. CDR3 nucleotide sequence: TGTGCCAGCAGCTTAGCCGCCCGGTTTGCGGGGAGCACAGATACGCAGTATTTT. Amino acid sequence: CASSLAARFAGSTDTQYF.

This clonotype was observed at least ten times. The chain joins TRBV10-3 to TRBJ1-1; D call uncertain. The CDR3 length is 14 residues. CDR1 and CDR2 from the germline V gene are ENHRY and SYGVKD. Between the trimmed V and J ends, which lost 3 bases and 5 bases, there was a span of 13 bases. The DNA for the CDR3 is TGTGCCATCAGTGATGTACTCGACGGGACTGAAGCTTTCTTT. It yields the protein CAISDVLDGTEAFF.

This clonotype has just a few counts. CDR3: CASSFRDAKNYGYTF. CDR3 in DNA: TGTGCCAGCAGCTTCCGGGACGCAAAAAACTATGGCTACACCTTC. The chain recombines TRBV7-2 with TRBJ1-2, with D maybe TRBD1 (5 bases). CDR3 size: 15 residues. Germline-derived CDR1 and CDR2 are SGHTA and FQGNSA. V was cut by 3 bases and J by 2 bases, with 13 bases left in between.

This sequence joins TRBV20-1 and TRBJ1-6, with a weak D call TRBD1 (5 bases). CDR3 length: 14 residues. Germline-derived CDR1 and CDR2 are DFQATT and SNEGSKA (reference sequence). V gave up 5 bases and J gave up 8 bases, with 16 bases separating them. The CDR3 is CSAARAGTYSPLHF. CDR3 DNA: TGCAGTGCTGCCCGAGCAGGGACTTATTCACCCCTCCACTTT.

The chain employs TRBV24-1 and TRBJ2-3; D is unclear. V was clipped by 4 bases and J by 7 bases, with 14 bases between them. Germline values: CDR1 KGHDR, CDR2 SFDVKD. The CDR3 runs 14 residues. The chain's CDR3 is CATSDPSVGNTQYF. In DNA, the CDR3 is TGTGCCACCAGTGACCCCAGCGTCGGAAATACGCAGTATTTT.

This rearrangement joins TRBV11-2 to TRBJ2-5; possibly TRBD1 for D (5 bases). Germline V lookup: CDR1 SGHAT, CDR2 FQNNGV. This CDR3 contains 15 residues. Trimming removed 6 bases from V and 5 bases from J, with 19 bases in between. The CDR3 coding sequence is TGTGCCAGCAGTCTCCAAGGGGCCCGCTTGGAGACCCAGTACTTC. Amino acids: CASSLQGARLETQYF.

This clonotype was recorded once. This may be a read error: a much more frequent sequence differs by one nucleotide. The chain joins TRBV20-1 to TRBJ2-1; D is tentatively TRBD1 or TRBD2 (5 bases each). Germline V CDR1 and CDR2: DFQATT, SNEGSKA (reference sequence). The CDR3 is 14 amino acids. CDR3 DNA sequence: TGCAGTGCTTCCGGGACGACCAACTACAATGAGCCGTTCTTC. Translation: CSASGTTNYNEPFF.

The sample holds many counts of this clonotype. V and J are TRBV12-3 or TRBV12-4 and TRBJ2-2; no clear D gene. The CDR3 has 13 residues. V shed 3 bases and J shed 5 bases, with 7 bases lying between them. The CDR3 reads CASSFRVTGELFF. The CDR3 region has the DNA TGTGCCAGCAGTTTTCGGGTAACCGGGGAGCTGTTTTTT.

This clonotype was seen at least ten times. The rearrangement joins TRBV27 to TRBJ2-1; a weak D match, TRBD2 (5 bases). Germline assignment: CDR1 MNHEY and CDR2 SMNVEV (reference sequence). The V end lost 0 bases, the J end lost 2 bases, and 8 bases lay between the germline ends. This CDR3 has 15 residues. In DNA, the CDR3 is TGTGCCAGCAGTTTATCGATACTAGCCTACAATGAGCAGTTCTTC. Its translation is CASSLSILAYNEQFF.

The V gene is TRBV6-5, the J gene TRBJ1-1, with D unresolved. The germline CDR1 and CDR2 sequences are MNHEY and SVGAGI. The CDR3 is made up of 14 amino acids. Trimming removed 2 bases from V and 1 base from J, with 8 bases in between. The CDR3 DNA sequence: TGTGCCAGCAGTTACGAGGGCAGGAACACTGAAGCTTTCTTT. Its protein is CASSYEGRNTEAFF.

The rearrangement uses TRBV5-6 and TRBJ1-2; D unresolved. In germline, CDR1 is SGHDT, CDR2 YYEEEE. The CDR3 has 13 residues. V was shortened by 0 bases and J by 7 bases, with 10 bases between the two germline ends. CDR3 sequence (DNA): TGTGCCAGCAGCTTGGGAGACGCCGGTGGCTACACCTTC. As protein: CASSLGDAGGYTF.

This clonotype appeared a few times. The chain links TRBV20-1 to TRBJ1-4; D is unclear. This CDR3 is built from 13 residues. CDR1 and CDR2 (germline): DFQATT, SNEGSKA (reference sequence). Trimming pared 6 bases from V and 5 bases from J, leaving 13 bases between. In DNA, the CDR3 is TGCAGTGCGATACCCGGGCCAAATGAAAAACTGTTTTTT. Translated: CSAIPGPNEKLFF.

The chain joins TRBV7-9 to TRBJ2-1; 7 bases match TRBD1. CDR1 is SEHNR, CDR2 FQNEAQ, per germline (reference sequence). J lost 2 bases, V lost 1 base, and 2 bases had no gene match. The CDR3 loop spans 15 amino acids. The CDR3 DNA follows: TGTGCCAGCAGCTTAGGGGGACAGCCCTACAATGAGCAGTTCTTC. This translates into CASSLGGQPYNEQFF.

The V gene is TRBV29-1, the J gene TRBJ2-4; D unclear. With 4 bases removed from V and 0 bases from J, the gap between germline ends came to 10 bases. The CDR3 is 14 residues long. Germline CDR1 and CDR2: SQVTM and ANQGSEA. The CDR3 DNA reads TGCAGCGTTGGGGCAGGCGTAGCCAAAAACATTCAGTACTTC. Amino acid sequence: CSVGAGVAKNIQYF.